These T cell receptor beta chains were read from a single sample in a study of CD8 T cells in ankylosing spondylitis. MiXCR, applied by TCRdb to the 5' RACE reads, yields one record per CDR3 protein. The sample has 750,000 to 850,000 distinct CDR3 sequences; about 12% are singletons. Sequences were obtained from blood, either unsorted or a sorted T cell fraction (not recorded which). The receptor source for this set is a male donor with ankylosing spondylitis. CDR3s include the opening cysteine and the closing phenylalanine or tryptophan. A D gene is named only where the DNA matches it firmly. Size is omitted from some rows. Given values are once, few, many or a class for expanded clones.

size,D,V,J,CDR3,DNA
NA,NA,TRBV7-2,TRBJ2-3,CASTEGRGRNTDTQYF,TGTGCCAGCACCGAAGGCCGGGGGCGAAACACAGATACGCAGTATTTT
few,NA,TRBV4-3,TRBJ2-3,CASNQGTTPRDTQYF,TGCGCCAGCAACCAAGGGACAACCCCTCGAGATACGCAGTATTTT
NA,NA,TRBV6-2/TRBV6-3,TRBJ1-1,CASSSRVLNTEAFF,TGTGCCAGCAGTTCCAGGGTATTGAACACTGAAGCTTTCTTT
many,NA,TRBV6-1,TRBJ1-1,CASNRGSYWVNTEAFF,TGTGCCAGCAATCGAGGCTCCTACTGGGTTAACACTGAAGCTTTCTTT
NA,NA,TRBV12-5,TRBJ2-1,CASGLMFDEQFF,TGTGCTAGTGGTTTGATGTTCGATGAGCAGTTCTTC
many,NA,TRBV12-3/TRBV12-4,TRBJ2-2,CASRRPVNTGELFF,TGTGCCAGCAGACGCCCGGTCAACACCGGGGAGCTGTTTTTT
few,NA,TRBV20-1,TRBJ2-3,CSAAAEYTTDTQYF,TGCAGTGCCGCCGCGGAGTATACCACAGATACGCAGTATTTT
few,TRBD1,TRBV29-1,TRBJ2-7,CSVGPGQATYEQYF,TGCAGCGTGGGACCGGGACAGGCAACCTACGAGCAGTACTTC
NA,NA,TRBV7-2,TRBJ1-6,CASSLRSLGNSPLHF,TGTGCCAGCAGCTTACGCTCTTTGGGGAATTCACCCCTCCACTTT
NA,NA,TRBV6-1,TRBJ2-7,CASSEGGLAYEQYF,TGTGCCAGCAGTGAAGGGGGACTGGCCTACGAGCAGTACTTC
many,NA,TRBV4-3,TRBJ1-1,CASSQEPRTAPTEAFF,TGCGCCAGCAGCCAAGAACCCCGAACGGCACCCACTGAAGCTTTCTTT
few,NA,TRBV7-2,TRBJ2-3,CASSTHGGAQYF,TGTGCCAGCAGCACCCACGGGGGTGCGCAGTATTTT
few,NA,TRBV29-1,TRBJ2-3,CSVLTLNSNTQYF,TGCAGCGTACTTACCCTTAACAGTAATACGCAGTATTTT
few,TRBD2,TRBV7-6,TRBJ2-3,CASSPGTRTDTQYF,TGTGCCAGCAGCCCGGGGACTAGGACAGATACGCAGTATTTT
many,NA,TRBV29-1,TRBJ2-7,CSAGHQREQYF,TGCAGCGCGGGCCATCAAAGGGAGCAGTACTTC
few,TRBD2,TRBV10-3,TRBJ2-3,CAISGKAGARTDTQYF,TGTGCCATCAGTGGCAAAGCGGGAGCGCGCACAGATACGCAGTATTTT
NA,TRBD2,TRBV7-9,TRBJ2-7,CASSLLAGSYRQYF,TGTGCCAGCAGCTTACTAGCGGGTTCCTACAGGCAGTACTTC
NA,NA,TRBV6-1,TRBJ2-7,CASKDGPDYYEQYF,TGTGCCAGCAAGGATGGGCCAGACTACTACGAGCAGTACTTC
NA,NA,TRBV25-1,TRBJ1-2,CASSSLWGQGYGYTF,TGTGCCAGCAGTTCCCTTTGGGGGCAGGGCTATGGCTACACCTTC
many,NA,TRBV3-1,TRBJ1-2,CASSHQSPITIGYTF,TGTGCCAGCAGCCACCAATCCCCTATAACTATCGGCTACACCTTC
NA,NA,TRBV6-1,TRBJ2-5,CASSDWGGGETQYF,TGTGCCAGCAGTGACTGGGGGGGCGGGGAGACCCAGTACTTC
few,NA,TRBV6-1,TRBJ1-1,CATCQGRQRAAEAFF,TGTGCCACCTGTCAAGGACGACAAAGGGCGGCTGAAGCTTTCTTT
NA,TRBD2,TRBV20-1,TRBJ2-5,CSARRLAGQETQYF,TGCAGTGCTAGAAGACTAGCGGGGCAAGAGACCCAGTACTTC
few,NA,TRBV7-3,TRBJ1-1,CASSLVKNTEAFF,TGTGCCAGCAGCTTAGTTAAAAACACTGAAGCTTTCTTT
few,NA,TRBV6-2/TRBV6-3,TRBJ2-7,CASSVRIYEQYF,TGTGCCAGCAGTGTTCGGATCTACGAGCAGTACTTC
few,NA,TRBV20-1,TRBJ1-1,CSARGGVPLTEAFF,TGCAGTGCTAGGGGGGGGGTTCCCCTTACTGAAGCTTTCTTT
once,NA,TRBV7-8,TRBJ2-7,CASSNDRSSYEQYF,TGTGCCAGCAGCAACGATAGGAGCTCCTACGAGCAGTACTTC
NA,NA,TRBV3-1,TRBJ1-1,CASSRQGTVNTEAFF,TGTGCCAGCAGCCGCCAGGGGACGGTGAACACTGAAGCTTTCTTT
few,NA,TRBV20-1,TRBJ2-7,CSAREWVREQYF,TGCAGTGCTAGAGAATGGGTTCGGGAGCAGTACTTC
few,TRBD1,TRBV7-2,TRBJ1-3,CASSLEAGGAGNTIYF,TGTGCCAGCAGCTTAGAGGCAGGGGGCGCTGGAAACACCATATATTTT
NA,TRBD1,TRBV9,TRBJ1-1,CASSVEPGGGTEAFF,TGTGCCAGCAGCGTAGAGCCAGGGGGGGGCACTGAAGCTTTCTTT
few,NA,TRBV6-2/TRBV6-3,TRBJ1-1,CASSYSIQDTEAFF,TGTGCCAGCAGTTACTCGATTCAGGACACTGAAGCTTTCTTT
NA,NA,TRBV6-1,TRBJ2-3,CASSPLAGHPTDTQYF,TGTGCCAGTTCTCCCTTGGCGGGACACCCAACAGATACGCAGTATTTT
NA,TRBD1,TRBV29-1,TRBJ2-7,CSARTGVGAYEQYF,TGCAGCGCCCGAACAGGGGTCGGGGCCTACGAGCAGTACTTC
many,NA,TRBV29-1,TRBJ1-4,CSVSTGGEKLFF,TGCAGCGTATCTACAGGAGGTGAAAAACTGTTTTTT
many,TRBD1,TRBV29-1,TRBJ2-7,CSVGTGGTYEQYF,TGCAGCGTGGGGACAGGGGGTACCTACGAGCAGTACTTC
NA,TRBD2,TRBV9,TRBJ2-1,CASSVVGLAGLEQFF,TGTGCCAGCAGCGTAGTGGGGCTAGCGGGGTTGGAGCAGTTCTTC
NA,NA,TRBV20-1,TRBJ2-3,CSATRATDTQYF,TGCAGTGCAACCAGAGCCACAGATACGCAGTATTTT
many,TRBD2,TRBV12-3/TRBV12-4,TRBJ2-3,CASSPVREGGLTDTQYF,TGTGCCAGCAGTCCGGTGAGAGAGGGAGGGCTAACAGATACGCAGTATTTT